This TCR beta chain is from a study of blood T cell repertoires in COVID-19. As for the study in general: T cells, B-cell-depleted T cells, or PBMCs supplied cDNA or gDNA.

The CDR3 contains 17 residues. Germline CDR1 SGHRS, CDR2 YFSETQ. The V gene end was trimmed by 2 bases and the J gene end by 0 bases; junction bases not matched to a gene: 10. In the study's own analysis: For nucleated cells, counts were estimated from reference gene primer amplification. Clones were sequenced by immunoSEQ multiplex PCR, and TCRdb holds only the in-frame ones, with some missing. The V and J calls and clone size are taken from that table; D and trimming were inferred from the DNA. Among some 320,000 clones listed, 89% were seen once. Participant ages covered roughly 18 to 89 years across 20 to 25 US areas. Membership in each cohort depended on participant-reported clinical history.

The rearrangement uses TRBV5-1 and TRBJ1-1; 7 bases are shared with TRBD1. Sequences were obtained from PBMCs or T cells enriched from blood (not recorded which). The receptor was isolated from a woman aged 45-60 years who had been exposed to COVID-19. The CDR3 reads CASSFSTRDSLNTEAFF. CDR3 nucleotide sequence: TGCGCCAGCAGCTTTTCGACCCGGGACAGTTTGAACACTGAAGCTTTCTTT.